This T cell receptor (beta chain) was captured by sequencing in a study of technical replicates of blood from several donors. Assay: immunoSEQ multiplex PCR; the TCRdb copy retains only in-frame clones and omits some. The sample shows about 14,000 clones, approximately 80% of them seen only once. In germline, CDR1 is SGHDT, CDR2 YYEEEE. The V end lost 1 base, the J end lost 4 bases, and 6 bases lay between the germline ends. The length of the CDR3 is 13 residues. The sequencing sample was made of PBMCs. The chain has TRBV5-6 and TRBJ2-1; D is unresolved. The clonotype originates from a human donor in good health. CDR3 sequence: CASSLYIYNEQFF. CDR3 nucleotides: TGTGCCAGCAGCTTGTACATTTACAATGAGCAGTTCTTC.